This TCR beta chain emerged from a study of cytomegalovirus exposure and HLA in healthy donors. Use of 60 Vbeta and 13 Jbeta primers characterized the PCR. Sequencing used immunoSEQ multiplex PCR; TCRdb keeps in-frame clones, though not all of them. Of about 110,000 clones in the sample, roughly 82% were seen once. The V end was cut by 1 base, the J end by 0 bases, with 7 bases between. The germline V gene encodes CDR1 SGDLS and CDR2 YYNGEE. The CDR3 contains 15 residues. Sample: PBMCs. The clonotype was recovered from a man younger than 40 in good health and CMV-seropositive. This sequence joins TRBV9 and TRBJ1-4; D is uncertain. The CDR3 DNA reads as TGTGCCAGCAGCGTAATGTCTTCAACTAATGAAAAACTGTTTTTT. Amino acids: CASSVMSSTNEKLFF.